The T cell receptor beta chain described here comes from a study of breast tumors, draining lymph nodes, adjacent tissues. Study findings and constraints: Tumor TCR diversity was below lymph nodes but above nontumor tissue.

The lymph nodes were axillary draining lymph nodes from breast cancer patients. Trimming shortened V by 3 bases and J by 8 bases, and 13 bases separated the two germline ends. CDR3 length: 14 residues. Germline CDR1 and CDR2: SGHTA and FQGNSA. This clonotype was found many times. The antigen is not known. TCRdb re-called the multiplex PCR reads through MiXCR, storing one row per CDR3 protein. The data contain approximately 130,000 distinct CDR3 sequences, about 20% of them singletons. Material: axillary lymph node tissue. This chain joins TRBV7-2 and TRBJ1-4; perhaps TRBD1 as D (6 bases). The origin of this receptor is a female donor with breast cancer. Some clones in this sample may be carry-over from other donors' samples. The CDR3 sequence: CASSLTGQGEKLFF. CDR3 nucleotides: TGTGCCAGCAGCTTGACGGGGCAGGGGGAAAAACTGTTTTTT.